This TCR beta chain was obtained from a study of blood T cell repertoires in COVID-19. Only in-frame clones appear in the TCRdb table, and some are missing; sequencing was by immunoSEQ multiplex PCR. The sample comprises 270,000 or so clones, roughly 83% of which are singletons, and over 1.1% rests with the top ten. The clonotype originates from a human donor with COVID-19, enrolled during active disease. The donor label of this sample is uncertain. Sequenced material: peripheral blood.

CDR3 protein: CASSYQTGVASPLHF. Written as DNA, the CDR3 is TGTGCCAGCAGTTACCAAACAGGGGTTGCTTCACCCCTCCACTTT. V is TRBV6-6 and J is TRBJ1-6, with 7 positions matching TRBD1. V lost 2 bases, J lost 9 bases, and 7 bases stayed unmatched. CDR1 and CDR2 from the germline V gene are MNHNY and SVGAGI (reference sequence). The CDR3 is 15 residues long.